This entry is about one TCR beta chain. This sample was taken from a study of shared T cell receptors in the human thymus. Using immunoSEQ multiplex PCR, the repertoire was profiled, and TCRdb retains in-frame clones only, with some absent. The data hold 720,000 or so clones, with approximately 83% observed a single time. V dropped 1 base and J dropped 7; count of bases not matched to a gene: 9. Germline-derived CDR1 and CDR2 are SGHDN and FVKESK. The CDR3 totals 15 residues. The sample was also linked to a second study, of human thymus T cells. That source reports: The donor group consisted of healthy Finnish infants who were having corrective surgery for congenital heart defects. V and J gene usage appeared biased in thymic and blood repertoires.

The TCR sequence derives from a girl younger than two with a congenital heart defect. The rearrangement uses TRBV14 and TRBJ1-2, with 7 bases identical to TRBD1. The sequencing input was thymocytes. Written as DNA, the CDR3 is TGTGCCAGCAGCCAAGTCGGCGGGACAGTTGTTGGCTACACCTTC. Protein product: CASSQVGGTVVGYTF.